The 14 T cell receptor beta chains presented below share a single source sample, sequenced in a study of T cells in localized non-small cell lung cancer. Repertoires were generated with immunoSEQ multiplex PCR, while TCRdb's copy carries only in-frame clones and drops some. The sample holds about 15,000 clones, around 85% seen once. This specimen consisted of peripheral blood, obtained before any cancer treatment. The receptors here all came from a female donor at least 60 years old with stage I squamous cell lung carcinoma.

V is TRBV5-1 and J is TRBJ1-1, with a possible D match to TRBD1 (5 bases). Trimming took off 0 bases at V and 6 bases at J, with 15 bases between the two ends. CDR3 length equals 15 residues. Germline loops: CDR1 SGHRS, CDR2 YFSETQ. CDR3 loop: CASSLDGGVVAEAFF. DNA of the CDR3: TGCGCCAGCAGCTTGGATGGAGGGGTTGTCGCTGAAGCTTTCTTT.

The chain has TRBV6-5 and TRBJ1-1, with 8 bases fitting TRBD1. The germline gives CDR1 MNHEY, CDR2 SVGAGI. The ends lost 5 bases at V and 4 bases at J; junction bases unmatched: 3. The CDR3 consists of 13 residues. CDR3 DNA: TGTGCCAGCAGTAACACAGGGGGCACTGAAGCTTTCTTT. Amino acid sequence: CASSNTGGTEAFF.

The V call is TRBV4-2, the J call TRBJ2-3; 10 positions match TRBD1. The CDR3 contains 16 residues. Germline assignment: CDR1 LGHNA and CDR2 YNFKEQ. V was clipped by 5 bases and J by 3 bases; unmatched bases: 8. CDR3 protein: CASSGSGTGATDTQYF. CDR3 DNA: TGTGCCAGCAGCGGCTCCGGGACAGGGGCGACAGATACGCAGTATTTT.

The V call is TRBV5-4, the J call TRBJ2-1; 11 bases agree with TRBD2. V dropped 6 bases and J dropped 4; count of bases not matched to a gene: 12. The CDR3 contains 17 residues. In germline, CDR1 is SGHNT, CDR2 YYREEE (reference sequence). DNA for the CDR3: TGTGCCAGCACCACTAGCGGGAGTTACCAGGGGTACAATGAGCAGTTCTTC. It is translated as CASTTSGSYQGYNEQFF.

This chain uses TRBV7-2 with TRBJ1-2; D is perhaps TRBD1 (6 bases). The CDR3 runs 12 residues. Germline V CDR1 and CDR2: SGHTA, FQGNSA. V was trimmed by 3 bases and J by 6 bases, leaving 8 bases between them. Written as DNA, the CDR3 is TGTGCCAGCAGCTTTTCAGGGGATGGCTACACCTTC. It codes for CASSFSGDGYTF.

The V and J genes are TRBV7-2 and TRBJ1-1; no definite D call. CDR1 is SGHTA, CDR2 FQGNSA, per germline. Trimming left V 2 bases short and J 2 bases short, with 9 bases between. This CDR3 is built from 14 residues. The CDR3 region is CASSLRNVNTEAFF. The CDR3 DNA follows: TGTGCCAGCAGCTTAAGGAACGTCAACACTGAAGCTTTCTTT.

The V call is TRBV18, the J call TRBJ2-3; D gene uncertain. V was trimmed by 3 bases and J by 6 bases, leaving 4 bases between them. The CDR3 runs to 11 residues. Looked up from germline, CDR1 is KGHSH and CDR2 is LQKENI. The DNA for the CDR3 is TGTGCCAGCTCACCTTGGGATACGCAGTATTTT. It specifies CASSPWDTQYF. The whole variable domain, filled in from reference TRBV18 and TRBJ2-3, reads NAGVMQNPRHLVRRRGQEARLRCSPMKGHSHVYWYRQLPEEGLKFMVYLQKENIIDESGMPKERFSAEFPKEGPSILRIQQVVRGDSAAYFCASSPWDTQYFGPGTRLTVL.

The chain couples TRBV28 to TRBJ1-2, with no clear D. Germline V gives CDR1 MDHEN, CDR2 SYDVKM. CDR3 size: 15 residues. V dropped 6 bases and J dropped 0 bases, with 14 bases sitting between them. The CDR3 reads CASRPGPTSNYGYTF. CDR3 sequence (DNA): TGTGCCAGCAGGCCGGGTCCTACTTCTAACTATGGCTACACCTTC.

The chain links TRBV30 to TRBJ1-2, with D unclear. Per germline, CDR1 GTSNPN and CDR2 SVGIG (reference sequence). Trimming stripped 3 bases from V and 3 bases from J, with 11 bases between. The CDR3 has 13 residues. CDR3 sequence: CAWSEGGHYGYTF. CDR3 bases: TGTGCCTGGAGCGAGGGAGGGCACTATGGCTACACCTTC.

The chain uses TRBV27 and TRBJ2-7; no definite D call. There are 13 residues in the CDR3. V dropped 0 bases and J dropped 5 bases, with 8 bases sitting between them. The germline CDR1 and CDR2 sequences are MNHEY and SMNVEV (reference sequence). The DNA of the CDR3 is TGTGCCAGCAGTTTATCCCTCCGAAACGAGCAGTACTTC. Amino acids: CASSLSLRNEQYF.

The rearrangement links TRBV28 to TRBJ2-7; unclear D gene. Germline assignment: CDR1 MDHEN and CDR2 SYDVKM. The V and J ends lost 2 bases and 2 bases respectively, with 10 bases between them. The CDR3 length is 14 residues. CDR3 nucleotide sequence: TGTGCCAGCAGTTTAGGTAGTTCGACCTACGAGCAGTACTTC. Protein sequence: CASSLGSSTYEQYF.

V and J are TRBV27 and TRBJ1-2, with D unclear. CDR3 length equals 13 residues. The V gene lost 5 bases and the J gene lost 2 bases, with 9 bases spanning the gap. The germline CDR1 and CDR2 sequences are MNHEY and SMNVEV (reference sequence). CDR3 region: CASSPGVNYGYTF. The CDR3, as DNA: TGTGCCAGCAGTCCCGGGGTGAACTATGGCTACACCTTC.

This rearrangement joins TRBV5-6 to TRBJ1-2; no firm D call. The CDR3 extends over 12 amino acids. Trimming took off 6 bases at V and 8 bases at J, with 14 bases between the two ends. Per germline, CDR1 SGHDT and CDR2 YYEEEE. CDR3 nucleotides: TGTGCCAGCACCGACGGCCTTTTGGGCTACACCTTC. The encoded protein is CASTDGLLGYTF.

The CDR3 sequence is CASSLWGVVNTQYF. The CDR3 coding sequence is TGTGCCAGCAGCTTGTGGGGTGTTGTAAATACGCAGTATTTT. This chain joins TRBV5-6 and TRBJ2-3; D uncertain. The V and J ends lost 1 base and 7 bases respectively, with 13 bases between them. Looked up from germline, CDR1 is SGHDT and CDR2 is YYEEEE. This CDR3 is 14 amino acids long.